These 2 T cell receptor beta chains share one sample of origin, sequenced in a study of blood T cell repertoires in COVID-19. Data came from immunoSEQ multiplex PCR; TCRdb stores just in-frame clones and leaves some out. The sample consists of around 170,000 clones, around 80% of them appearing once. The sample taken for sequencing was peripheral blood. These receptors were collected from a woman of 80 years or more with COVID-19, enrolled during active disease.

This chain joins TRBV2 and TRBJ1-1; D is possibly TRBD1 (6 bases). This CDR3 spans 14 amino acids. Trimming pared 6 bases from V and 4 bases from J, leaving 15 bases between. Germline V gene data show CDR1 as SNHLY and CDR2 as FYNNEI. The CDR3 spells CASSQGIGGTEAFF. The CDR3 nucleotides are TGTGCCAGCAGCCAAGGTATAGGGGGCACTGAAGCTTTCTTT. Full variable domain (remainder filled in from reference TRBV2 and TRBJ1-1): EPEVTQTPSHQVTQMGQEVILRCVPISNHLYFYWYRQILGQKVEFLVSFYNNEISEKSEIFDDQFSVERPDGSNFTLKIRSTKLEDSAMYFCASSQGIGGTEAFFGQGTRLTVV.

This clone came up once. V usage is TRBV15 and J usage is TRBJ2-1; D ambiguous. The CDR3 is 13 amino acids. Germline V gives CDR1 LNHNV, CDR2 YYDKDF (reference sequence). The ends were cut back, 2 bases at V and 5 bases at J, with 7 bases in the middle. The CDR3, as DNA: TGTGCCACCAGCAGACAGGTAGACAATGAGCAGTTCTTC. This codes for CATSRQVDNEQFF.